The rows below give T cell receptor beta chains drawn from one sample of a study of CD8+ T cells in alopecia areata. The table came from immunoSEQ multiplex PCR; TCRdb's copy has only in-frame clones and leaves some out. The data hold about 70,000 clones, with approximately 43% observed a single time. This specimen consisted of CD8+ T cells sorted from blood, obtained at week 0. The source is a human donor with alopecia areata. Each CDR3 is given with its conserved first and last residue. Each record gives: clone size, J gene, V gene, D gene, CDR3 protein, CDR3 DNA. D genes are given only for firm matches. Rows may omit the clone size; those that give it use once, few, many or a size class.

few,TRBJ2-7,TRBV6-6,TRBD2,CASKPGLAAYEQYF,TGTGCCAGCAAACCGGGACTAGCGGCCTACGAGCAGTACTTC
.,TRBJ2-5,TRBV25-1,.,CASSYSTSWQETQYF,TGTGCCAGCAGTTACTCGACTAGTTGGCAAGAGACCCAGTACTTC
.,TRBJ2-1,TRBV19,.,CASSIDLAGTLNEQFF,TGTGCCAGTAGTATAGATCTTGCGGGAACCCTCAATGAGCAGTTCTTC
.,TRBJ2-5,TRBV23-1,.,CASSQSSEGQSRRETQYF,TGCGCCAGCAGTCAATCTTCGGAGGGACAGTCACGTAGGGAGACCCAGTACTTC
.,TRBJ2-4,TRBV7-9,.,CASSLGVVGRGRIQYF,TGTGCCAGCAGCTTAGGCGTGGTGGGGCGCGGCAGGATTCAGTACTTC
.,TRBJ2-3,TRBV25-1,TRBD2,CASSDMLTSGSRTDTQYF,TGTGCCAGCAGTGACATGTTGACTAGCGGGAGTCGCACAGATACGCAGTATTTT
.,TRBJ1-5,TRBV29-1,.,CSAAWGWDQPQHF,TGCAGCGCCGCGTGGGGGTGGGATCAGCCCCAGCATTTT
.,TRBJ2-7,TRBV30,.,CAWTGSGDIYEQYF,TGTGCCTGGACCGGGTCAGGGGACATCTACGAGCAGTACTTC
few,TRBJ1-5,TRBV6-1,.,CASSELTASNQPQHF,TGTGCCAGCAGTGAACTTACAGCTAGCAATCAGCCCCAGCATTTT
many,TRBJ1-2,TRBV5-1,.,CASSPNWSYGYTF,TGCGCCAGCAGCCCGAATTGGTCCTATGGCTACACCTTC
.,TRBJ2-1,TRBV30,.,CAGHWTDYNEQFF,TGTGCCGGTCATTGGACAGACTACAATGAGCAGTTCTTC
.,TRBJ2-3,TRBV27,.,CASSIIRVGQGTDTQYF,TGTGCCAGCAGTATCATCCGGGTTGGGCAGGGCACAGATACGCAGTATTTT
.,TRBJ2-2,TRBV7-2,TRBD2,CASSPRSGGTGELFF,TGTGCCAGCAGCCCCCGCAGCGGGGGCACCGGGGAGCTGTTTTTT
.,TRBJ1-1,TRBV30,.,CAWSRGNMNTEAFF,TGTGCCTGGAGCAGGGGTAATATGAACACTGAAGCTTTCTTT
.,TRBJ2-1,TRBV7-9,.,CASSLGPHEQFF,TGTGCCAGCAGCTTAGGCCCGCATGAGCAGTTCTTC
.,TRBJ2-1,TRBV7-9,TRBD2,CASSLAGRLNEQFF,TGTGCCAGCAGCTTAGCCGGGAGGTTGAATGAGCAGTTCTTC
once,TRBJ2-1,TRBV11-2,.,CASSTEVASYNEQFF,TGTGCCAGCAGCACCGAAGTAGCATCCTACAATGAGCAGTTCTTC
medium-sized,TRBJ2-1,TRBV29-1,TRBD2,CSVEGEREGDEQFF,TGCAGCGTTGAAGGAGAGCGGGAGGGCGATGAGCAGTTCTTC
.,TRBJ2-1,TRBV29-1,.,CSAIQLEQFF,TGCAGCGCAATTCAGCTGGAGCAGTTCTTC
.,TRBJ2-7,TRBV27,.,CASSHSTAEYSYEQYF,TGTGCCAGCAGCCACTCGACAGCAGAGTACTCCTACGAGCAGTACTTC
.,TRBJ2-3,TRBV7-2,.,CASSTTTAAIRSTDTQYF,TGTGCCAGCAGCACCACGACAGCGGCGATACGGAGCACAGATACGCAGTATTTT
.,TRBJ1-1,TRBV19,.,CASSIGRGAEAFF,TGTGCCAGTAGTATCGGCAGGGGAGCTGAAGCTTTCTTT
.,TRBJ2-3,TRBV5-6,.,CASSLNNADTQYF,TGTGCCAGCAGCTTAAATAACGCAGATACGCAGTATTTT
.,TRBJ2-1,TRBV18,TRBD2,CASSPGTSGRFNEQFF,TGTGCCAGCTCACCTGGGACTAGCGGGAGGTTCAATGAGCAGTTCTTC
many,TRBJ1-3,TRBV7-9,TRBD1,CASSLPRTGDGNTIYF,TGTGCCAGCAGCTTACCGAGAACAGGGGATGGAAACACCATATATTTT
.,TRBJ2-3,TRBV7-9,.,CASSNTRWADTQYF,TGTGCCAGCAGTAATACAAGATGGGCAGATACGCAGTATTTT
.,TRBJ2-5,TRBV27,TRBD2,CASSSTRAPLAGEETQYF,TGTGCCAGCAGCTCTACCCGAGCCCCACTAGCGGGAGAAGAGACCCAGTACTTC
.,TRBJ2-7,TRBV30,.,CAWSFGYEQYF,TGTGCCTGGAGTTTCGGCTACGAGCAGTACTTC
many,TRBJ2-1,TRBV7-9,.,CASSQEGSNEQFF,TGCGCCAGCAGCCAAGAGGGTTCCAATGAGCAGTTCTTC
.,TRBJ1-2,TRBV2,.,CASSDGWNGYTF,TGTGCCAGCAGTGATGGTTGGAATGGCTACACCTTC
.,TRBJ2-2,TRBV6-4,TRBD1,CASSPRTGPNTGELFF,TGTGCCAGCAGTCCTCGGACAGGACCGAACACCGGGGAGCTGTTTTTT
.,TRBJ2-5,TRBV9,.,CASSGGTYELETQYF,TGTGCCAGCAGCGGGGGGACTTACGAACTGGAGACCCAGTACTTC
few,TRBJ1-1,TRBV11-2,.,CASSLGAGNTEAFF,TGTGCCAGCAGCTTAGGCGCGGGGAACACTGAAGCTTTCTTT
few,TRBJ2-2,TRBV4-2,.,CASSQGPVGGELFF,TGTGCCAGCAGCCAAGGTCCCGTCGGGGGGGAGCTGTTTTTT
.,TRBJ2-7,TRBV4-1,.,CASSQVGDTGEQYF,TGCGCCAGCAGCCAAGTAGGTGACACCGGCGAGCAGTACTTC
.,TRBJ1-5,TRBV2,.,CASPTRRINQPQHF,TGTGCCAGCCCGACTAGAAGGATCAATCAGCCCCAGCATTTT
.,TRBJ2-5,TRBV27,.,CASSLSTVETQYF,TGTGCCAGCAGTTTATCCACAGTGGAGACCCAGTACTTC
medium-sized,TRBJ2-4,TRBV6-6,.,CASGGPGTKNIQYF,TGTGCCAGCGGGGGGCCAGGAACCAAAAACATTCAGTACTTC
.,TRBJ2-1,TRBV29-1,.,CSLEGYPPYNEQFF,TGCAGCCTTGAGGGCTACCCTCCCTACAATGAGCAGTTCTTC
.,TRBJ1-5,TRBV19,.,CASSNSNQPQHF,TGTGCCAGTAGTAATAGCAATCAGCCCCAGCATTTT
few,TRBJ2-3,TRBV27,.,CASSLISSTDTQYF,TGTGCCAGCAGCCTTATCTCAAGCACAGATACGCAGTATTTT
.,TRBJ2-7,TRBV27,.,CASRSISGRSYEQYF,TGTGCCAGCAGATCGATCAGTGGGCGCTCCTACGAGCAGTACTTC
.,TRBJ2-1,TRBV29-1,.,CSVEVLDGLDEQFF,TGCAGCGTTGAGGTCTTGGATGGCTTGGATGAGCAGTTCTTC
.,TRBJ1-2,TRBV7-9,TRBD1,CASSSNRGEGYTF,TGTGCCAGCAGCAGTAACAGGGGCGAGGGCTACACCTTC
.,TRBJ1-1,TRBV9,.,CASNNGGNTEAFF,TGTGCCAGCAATAACGGAGGGAACACTGAAGCTTTCTTT
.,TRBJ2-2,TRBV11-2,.,CASSLGSTGTGELFF,TGTGCCAGCAGCTTAGGGTCCACAGGGACCGGGGAGCTGTTTTTT
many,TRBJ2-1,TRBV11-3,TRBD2,CASSPREGQYNEQFF,TGTGCCAGCAGCCCCCGGGAGGGCCAGTACAATGAGCAGTTCTTC
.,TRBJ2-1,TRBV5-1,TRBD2,CASSFRGLAGGYNEQFF,TGCGCCAGCAGCTTCCGAGGACTAGCGGGAGGTTACAATGAGCAGTTCTTC
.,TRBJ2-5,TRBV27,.,CASSPTHQGGKTQYF,TGTGCCAGCAGTCCCACCCACCAGGGGGGAAAGACCCAGTACTTC
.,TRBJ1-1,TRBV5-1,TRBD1,CASSLERTGETEAFF,TGCGCCAGCAGCTTGGAACGGACAGGGGAGACTGAAGCTTTCTTT
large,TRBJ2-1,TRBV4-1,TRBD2,CASSQGASGTDNEQFF,TGCGCCAGCAGCCAAGGGGCTAGCGGGACAGACAATGAGCAGTTCTTC
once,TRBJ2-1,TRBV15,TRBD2,CATSRLPSGSGNEQFF,TGTGCCACCAGCAGACTACCTAGCGGGAGTGGCAATGAGCAGTTCTTC
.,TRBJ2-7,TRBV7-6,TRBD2,CASSTGLAGDDEQYF,TGTGCCAGCAGCACCGGACTAGCGGGAGACGACGAGCAGTACTTC
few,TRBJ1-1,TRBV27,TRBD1,CASSPRAGGNTEAFF,TGTGCCAGCTCCCCTAGGGCAGGGGGCAACACTGAAGCTTTCTTT
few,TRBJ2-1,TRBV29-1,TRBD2,CSVIAGDRFDEQFF,TGCAGCGTTATAGCGGGAGATCGTTTCGATGAGCAGTTCTTC
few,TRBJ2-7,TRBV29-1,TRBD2,CSIPAGNSYEQYF,TGCAGCATCCCAGCGGGGAACTCCTACGAGCAGTACTTC
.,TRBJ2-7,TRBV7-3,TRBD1,CASSLGQGAYEQYF,TGTGCCAGCAGCTTAGGACAGGGGGCTTACGAGCAGTACTTC
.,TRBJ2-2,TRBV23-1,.,CASSLRLGPALAGNTGELFF,TGCGCCAGCAGCCTACGACTGGGACCCGCCCTAGCTGGGAACACCGGGGAGCTGTTTTTT
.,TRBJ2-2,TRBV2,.,CASSGGSELFF,TGTGCCAGCAGTGGGGGAAGCGAGCTGTTTTTT
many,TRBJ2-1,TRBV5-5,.,CASTHGGGAEGNEQFF,TGTGCCAGCACACACGGGGGCGGGGCGGAAGGGAATGAGCAGTTCTTC